These 32 T cell receptor beta chains came from one sample sequenced in a study of T cell changes during pregnancy in multiple sclerosis. This table comes from immunoSEQ multiplex PCR, and its TCRdb copy is limited to in-frame clones, with some not included. The sample has about 110,000 clones, roughly 90% seen once. The sample here was peripheral blood, taken in the third trimester of pregnancy. Receptors were obtained from a female donor with multiple sclerosis, enrolled in a pregnancy study.

The chain links TRBV6-1 to TRBJ1-2; D is ambiguous. This CDR3 has 14 residues. Germline V gene sequence: CDR1 MNHNS, CDR2 SASEGT. Trimming cost V 8 bases and J 0 bases, with 13 bases left between them. DNA of the CDR3: TGTGCCAGCGCGATATTCGGTACTAACTATGGCTACACCTTC. It yields the protein CASAIFGTNYGYTF.

Of note for this clone: Other DNA sequences in this sample translate to the same CDR3. The gene calls are TRBV10-3 and TRBJ2-7; 7 positions match TRBD1. Germline V gene data show CDR1 as ENHRY and CDR2 as SYGVKD. This CDR3 comprises 13 residues. The J segment lost 2 bases and the V segment lost 5 bases, leaving 3 bases of the junction unmatched. The CDR3 loop is CAISPGQPYEQYF. As DNA, the CDR3 is TGTGCCATCAGTCCGGGACAGCCCTACGAGCAGTACTTC.

The CDR3 DNA reads as TGTTCCGAACTGACAGGAGATAATTCACCCCTCCACTTT. Translating gives CSELTGDNSPLHF. V usage is TRBV19 and J usage is TRBJ1-6; the D gene is possibly TRBD1 (6 bases). In germline, CDR1 is LNHDA, CDR2 SQIVND (reference sequence). The CDR3 length is 13 residues. Filled out from reference TRBV19 and TRBJ1-6, the complete variable domain reads DGGITQSPKYLFRKEGQNVTLSCEQNLNHDAMYWYRQDPGQGLRLIYYSQIVNDFQKGDIAEGYSVSREKKESFPLTVTSAQKNPTAFYLCSELTGDNSPLHFGNGTRLTVT.

The chain combines TRBV18 with TRBJ2-5; the match to TRBD1 covers 11 bases. CDR3 length: 14 residues. Germline trimming cut 4 bases from V and 5 bases from J; bases unmatched to any gene: 3. Germline loops: CDR1 KGHSH, CDR2 LQKENI. In nucleotides, the CDR3 is TGTGCCAGCTCACATGGACAGGGGGCTGAGACCCAGTACTTC. This sequence encodes CASSHGQGAETQYF.

V gene TRBV6-4 combines with J gene TRBJ1-1, with TRBD1 matching over 12 bases. In germline, CDR1 is MRHNA, CDR2 SNTAGT. V lost 5 bases and J lost 5; bases outside the gene matches: 12. The CDR3 has 17 residues. The CDR3 protein is CASSREPGQGAGTEAFF. The CDR3 bases are TGTGCCAGCAGTCGAGAGCCGGGACAGGGGGCGGGGACTGAAGCTTTCTTT.

The genes are TRBV5-6 and TRBJ1-4; possibly TRBD1 for D (6 bases). This CDR3 comprises 13 residues. The V gene lost 6 bases and the J gene lost 8 bases, with 14 bases spanning the gap. Germline CDR1 and CDR2: SGHDT and YYEEEE. The CDR3 DNA sequence: TGTGCCAGCAACCAACAGGGAAGAGAAAAACTGTTTTTT. Residues: CASNQQGREKLFF.

The chain carries TRBV2 and TRBJ1-3, with TRBD1 identical over 7 bases. This CDR3 spans 15 amino acids. J gave up 7 bases and V 5 bases, and 11 bases lay outside the gene matches. Germline V gives CDR1 SNHLY, CDR2 FYNNEI. The CDR3 DNA follows: TGTGCCAGCAGTATGACAGGGCGCGAGTGGAACACCATATATTTT. Its translation is CASSMTGREWNTIYF. Supplemented by reference TRBV2 and TRBJ1-3, the full variable domain reads EPEVTQTPSHQVTQMGQEVILRCVPISNHLYFYWYRQILGQKVEFLVSFYNNEISEKSEIFDDQFSVERPDGSNFTLKIRSTKLEDSAMYFCASSMTGREWNTIYFGEGSWLTVV.

The V and J genes are TRBV19 and TRBJ1-2; D unclear. V gave up 5 bases and J gave up 4 bases, with 20 bases separating them. This CDR3 contains 16 residues. Germline V gene sequence: CDR1 LNHDA, CDR2 SQIVND (reference sequence). For the CDR3, the DNA is TGTGCCAGTAGTTCCCACTTTGGCACCTCGGGCTATGGCTACACCTTC. Translation: CASSSHFGTSGYGYTF.

The chain joins TRBV9 to TRBJ2-1; D unclear. The CDR3 length is 15 residues. Germline V gives CDR1 SGDLS, CDR2 YYNGEE. Trimming took 0 bases from V and 7 from J, leaving 14 bases between them. The CDR3 region has the DNA TGTGCCAGCAGCGTAGCGGTGACTGGTTTTAATGAGCAGTTCTTC. Residues: CASSVAVTGFNEQFF. The variable domain in full, with the rest retrieved from reference TRBV9 and TRBJ2-1, is DSGVTQTPKHLITATGQRVTLRCSPRSGDLSVYWYQQSLDQGLQFLIQYYNGEERAKGNILERFSAQQFPDLHSELNLSSLELGDSALYFCASSVAVTGFNEQFFGPGTRLTVL.

The J gene is TRBJ1-2, the V gene TRBV7-2; D not resolved. Trimming took off 1 base at V and 8 bases at J, with 11 bases between the two ends. Germline V CDR1 and CDR2: SGHTA, FQGNSA. The CDR3 covers 13 residues. CDR3 bases: TGTGCCAGCAGCTTAGTCCCGGAGAGCGGCTACACCTTC. This sequence encodes CASSLVPESGYTF.

The J gene is TRBJ2-7, the V gene TRBV4-2; 12 bases map to TRBD2. With 0 bases clipped from V and 7 bases from J, the junction kept 10 bases outside the gene matches. This CDR3 comprises 17 residues. Germline CDR1 and CDR2: LGHNA and YNFKEQ. In DNA, the CDR3 is TGTGCCAGCAGCCAAGATGGGGCTAGCGGGAGGGCCCGGGAGCAGTACTTC. Amino acids: CASSQDGASGRAREQYF.

The chain couples TRBV18 to TRBJ2-5, with TRBD1 matching over 8 bases. The junction had 2 bases not matched to a gene; V was cut back by 0 bases and J by 5 bases. Per the germline V gene, CDR1 is KGHSH and CDR2 is LQKENI. This CDR3 has 14 amino acids. DNA for the CDR3: TGTGCCAGCTCACCACCTGCAGGGGGCGAGACCCAGTACTTC. This gives the protein CASSPPAGGETQYF.

The V gene is TRBV6-6, the J gene TRBJ1-4; TRBD1 agrees at 8 bases. With V trimmed by 4 bases and J by 2 bases, 6 bases remained unmatched. This CDR3 is built from 16 residues. Germline lookup yields CDR1 MNHNY and CDR2 SVGAGI (reference sequence). In DNA, the CDR3 is TGTGCCAGCAGTTCGACAGGGGTAGGGACTAATGAAAAACTGTTTTTT. Translated: CASSSTGVGTNEKLFF.

The V gene is TRBV6-6, the J gene TRBJ2-5; a possible D gene is TRBD2 (6 bases). The CDR3 is made up of 14 amino acids. V lost 6 bases and J lost 0, with 11 bases in between. Germline loops: CDR1 MNHNY, CDR2 SVGAGI (reference sequence). The DNA for the CDR3 is TGTGCCAGCAGGGCGGGGACGTACCAAGAGACCCAGTACTTC. It specifies CASRAGTYQETQYF.

In the case of this clone: Relative to the germline gene, one junction end is altered; a read error may explain this. Written as DNA, the CDR3 is TGTGCCAGTAGTCCCCCTGACACCTCCCACGAGCAGTACTTC. It yields the protein CASSPPDTSHEQYF. The rearrangement joins TRBV19 to TRBJ2-7; D gene uncertain. Germline CDR1 LNHDA, CDR2 SQIVND (reference sequence). The CDR3 is 14 residues long.

The V call is TRBV18, the J call TRBJ2-5; 7 bases match TRBD1. The CDR3 is 14 residues long. CDR1 and CDR2 from the germline V gene are KGHSH and LQKENI. V shed 6 bases and J 4 bases; nucleotides not matched to a gene: 8. The chain's CDR3 is CASSRTSGGETQYF. DNA for the CDR3: TGTGCCAGCTCGCGTACTTCAGGGGGAGAGACCCAGTACTTC.

The chain joins TRBV6-5 to TRBJ1-6, with D unclear. From germline, CDR1 is MNHEY and CDR2 SVGAGI. This CDR3 is 14 amino acids long. Trimming pared 6 bases from V and 4 bases from J, leaving 10 bases between. In nucleotides, the CDR3 is TGTGCCAGCAGGAGAGACGGGTATAATTCACCCCTCCACTTT. Residues: CASRRDGYNSPLHF.

About this clone itself: The identical CDR3 is also encoded by other nucleotide sequences in the sample. The gene calls are TRBV7-3 and TRBJ2-2, with 7 bases fitting TRBD2. Germline assignment: CDR1 SGHTA and CDR2 FQGTGA. The J segment lost 6 bases and the V segment lost 6 bases, leaving 4 bases of the junction unmatched. This CDR3 is 13 amino acids long. The chain's CDR3 is CASSLGGSGELFF. The DNA of the CDR3 is TGTGCCAGCAGTTTGGGGGGGTCCGGGGAGCTGTTTTTT.

The chain joins TRBV5-1 to TRBJ1-4; no firm D call. V shed 4 bases and J shed 5 bases, with 12 bases lying between them. The CDR3 contains 14 residues. Germline V gene sequence: CDR1 SGHRS, CDR2 YFSETQ. The CDR3 DNA reads TGCGCCAGCAGCCCGGCGCCCAGGAATGAAAAACTGTTTTTT. The encoded protein is CASSPAPRNEKLFF.

The chain carries TRBV5-8 and TRBJ1-5; 7 positions match TRBD1. Germline assignment: CDR1 SGHTS and CDR2 YDEGEE. CDR3 length: 13 amino acids. V lost 4 bases, J lost 4 bases, and 2 bases stayed unmatched. The CDR3 DNA reads TGTGCCAGCAGCCCCAGGGGGAATCAGCCCCAGCATTTT. Its protein product is CASSPRGNQPQHF.

The V call is TRBV6-1, the J call TRBJ2-7; 7 bases are a match to TRBD1. V lost 6 bases, J lost 4 bases, and 9 bases stayed unmatched. The CDR3 has 14 amino acids. Germline V gene data show CDR1 as MNHNS and CDR2 as SASEGT. The DNA for the CDR3 is TGTGCCAGCAGACCAGGGACAGAGATTTACGAGCAGTACTTC. It codes for CASRPGTEIYEQYF.

The rearrangement joins TRBV5-1 to TRBJ1-2; 8 bases fit TRBD1. Trimming at V came to 5 bases and at J to 4 bases, leaving 4 bases not matched to a gene. From germline, CDR1 is SGHRS and CDR2 YFSETQ. The CDR3 has 13 residues. This CDR3 reads CASRRTGTYGYTF. CDR3 coding DNA: TGCGCCAGCAGACGGACAGGGACCTATGGCTACACCTTC.

Only a few counts were recorded for this clone. The chain links TRBV7-9 to TRBJ2-1; TRBD2 matches at 9 bases. V lost 4 bases, J lost 7 bases, and 11 bases stayed unmatched. Germline values: CDR1 SEHNR, CDR2 FQNEAQ (reference sequence). The CDR3 spans 16 residues. The CDR3 region is CASSSRGSGSRNEQFF. The DNA of the CDR3 is TGTGCCAGCAGCTCCCGGGGTAGCGGGAGCAGGAATGAGCAGTTCTTC.

The V call is TRBV18, the J call TRBJ2-7; 12 bases align to TRBD1. V was clipped by 4 bases and J by 4 bases; unmatched bases: 5. The CDR3 extends over 15 amino acids. Germline V gene data show CDR1 as KGHSH and CDR2 as LQKENI. CDR3 nucleotide sequence: TGTGCCAGCTCACAGGGACAGGGGGCCTGGTACGAGCAGTACTTC. It specifies CASSQGQGAWYEQYF.

The chain joins TRBV28 to TRBJ2-3; no definite D call. Germline CDR1 is MDHEN and CDR2 is SYDVKM. This CDR3 has 14 amino acids. The V end lost 5 bases, the J end lost 2 bases, and 11 bases lay between the germline ends. CDR3 in amino acids: CASSPRQVTDTQYF. The CDR3 DNA reads TGTGCCAGCAGTCCCCGACAAGTCACAGATACGCAGTATTTT.

This chain links TRBV19 with TRBJ2-1; D call uncertain. V lost 3 bases and J lost 8, with 17 bases in between. The V gene's germline CDR1 is LNHDA and CDR2 SQIVND (reference sequence). The CDR3 extends over 15 amino acids. CDR3 bases: TGTGCCAGTAGTATTGGATACGGGTCCGAACATGAGCAGTTCTTC. Amino acids: CASSIGYGSEHEQFF.

This sequence joins TRBV28 and TRBJ2-7; 11 positions match TRBD2. Germline CDR1 reads MDHEN; CDR2 reads SYDVKM. V lost 6 bases, J lost 2 bases, and 6 bases stayed unmatched. The CDR3 extends over 15 amino acids. The CDR3 DNA sequence: TGTGCCAGCAGCCCTCGACTAGCGGGACCCTACGAGCAGTACTTC. Translating gives CASSPRLAGPYEQYF.

J is TRBJ2-3 and V is TRBV6-5; 7 bases match TRBD1. The CDR3 is 15 residues long. Per germline, CDR1 MNHEY and CDR2 SVGAGI. V lost 6 bases to trimming and J lost 2 bases; unmatched junction nucleotides: 8. The CDR3 DNA reads as TGTGCCAGCAGCCCCAGGGGACAGTTCACAGATACGCAGTATTTT. Translation: CASSPRGQFTDTQYF.

The chain employs TRBV29-1 and TRBJ1-1; TRBD1 matches 10 bases. V shed 1 base and J 4 bases; nucleotides not matched to a gene: 9. Germline lookup yields CDR1 SQVTM and CDR2 ANQGSEA. This CDR3 contains 16 residues. The CDR3 spells CSVEAKDRGLGTEAFF. The CDR3 DNA reads as TGCAGCGTTGAAGCCAAAGACAGGGGGCTCGGCACTGAAGCTTTCTTT.

The chain couples TRBV9 to TRBJ2-1, with D possibly TRBD2 on 9 matching bases. Trimming took off 0 bases at V and 4 bases at J, with 26 bases between the two ends. Germline-derived CDR1 and CDR2 are SGDLS and YYNGEE. The CDR3 totals 20 residues. CDR3: CASSVGTGRGGREPYNEQFF. In nucleotides, the CDR3 is TGTGCCAGCAGCGTAGGGACAGGGCGGGGGGGGAGGGAACCTTACAATGAGCAGTTCTTC.

J is TRBJ1-2 and V is TRBV5-1; TRBD1 matches 7 bases. V lost 0 bases to trimming and J lost 7 bases; unmatched junction nucleotides: 3. The CDR3 runs 13 residues. Germline CDR1 reads SGHRS; CDR2 reads YFSETQ. CDR3 nucleotide sequence: TGCGCCAGCAGCTTGGGCCAGGGGGTTGGCTACACCTTC. Translation: CASSLGQGVGYTF.

The V gene is TRBV6-6, the J gene TRBJ2-5; TRBD1 agrees at 7 bases. V dropped 5 bases and J dropped 4; count of bases not matched to a gene: 7. CDR3 length: 14 residues. CDR1 MNHNY and CDR2 SVGAGI come from the germline V gene (reference sequence). The CDR3 DNA is TGTGCCAGCAGTAGCGCCTCAGGGGGAGAGACCCAGTACTTC. Protein sequence: CASSSASGGETQYF.